This T cell receptor (beta chain) emerged from a study of T cell responses to AZD1222 COVID-19 vaccine. Sequencing was performed with immunoSEQ multiplex PCR; in TCRdb, only in-frame clones are kept and a portion is missing. The sample includes 55,000 to 65,000 clones, about 74% seen only once; the top ten take less than 4%. The germline V and J ends were trimmed by 3 bases and 7 bases, with 12 bases remaining between them. This CDR3 has 13 amino acids. In germline, CDR1 is LGHDT, CDR2 YNNKEL (reference sequence). Sample: peripheral blood, taken 28 days after the second AZD1222 dose. The chain carries TRBV3-1 (or the pseudogene TRBV3-2) and TRBJ1-1; D uncertain. This clonotype originated in an adult who received the AZD1222 COVID-19 vaccine. In nucleotides, the CDR3 is TGTGCCAGCAGCCAGTGGGGAAGAGGTGAAGCTTTCTTT. Protein sequence: CASSQWGRGEAFF.